The 25 T cell receptor beta chains reported below all come from one sample, sequenced in a study of blood T cell repertoires in COVID-19 (dated by TCRdb to the early 2020s). The protocol used for the library was the immunoSEQ multiplex PCR assay. The table was pulled from immuneACCESS by TCRdb, which kept in-frame rearrangements only. Such tables lose some clones; where checked, under half of the loss comes from unresolved V genes, and the rest has no known cause. This sample gives fewer than 200,000 clones in total; around 78% of them show up just once. Clones ranked in the top ten supply nearly 4.5% of the sample. The sample taken for sequencing was PBMCs or T cells enriched from blood (not recorded which). These receptor sequences come from a woman aged 45-59 years who had recovered from COVID-19.

This clone was counted once. This chain links TRBV7-9 with TRBJ1-1; possible D gene TRBD1, 6 bases. Germline V gene lookup returns CDR1 SEHNR and CDR2 FQNEAQ (reference sequence). The CDR3 totals 14 residues. V was cut by 7 bases and J by 3 bases, with 15 bases left in between. The CDR3 DNA is TGTGCCAGCAAGTTTTCAGGGGCCGACACTGAAGCTTTCTTT. Its translation is CASKFSGADTEAFF.

The chain carries TRBV29-1 and TRBJ2-2; D remains unclear. Trimming shortened V by 2 bases and J by 2 bases, and 3 bases separated the two germline ends. CDR3 length: 12 amino acids. Germline V gene lookup returns CDR1 SQVTM and CDR2 ANQGSEA. The CDR3 region has the DNA TGCAGCGTTGAACCAAACACCGGGGAGCTGTTTTTT. It encodes CSVEPNTGELFF.

The J gene is TRBJ1-5, the V gene TRBV5-1; D may be TRBD1 (6 bases). Germline V gives CDR1 SGHRS, CDR2 YFSETQ. Trimming stripped 0 bases from V and 5 bases from J, with 9 bases between. This CDR3 contains 14 residues. CDR3 sequence (DNA): TGCGCCAGCAGCTTGGCTCCAGGGGATCAGCCCCAGCATTTT. Translating gives CASSLAPGDQPQHF.

The V gene is TRBV5-4, the J gene TRBJ2-3; a possible D gene is TRBD1 (5 bases). Looked up from germline, CDR1 is SGHNT and CDR2 is YYREEE (reference sequence). Deletions cut 2 bases from V and 10 bases from J, with 14 bases between. This CDR3 is built from 13 residues. CDR3 loop: CASSFDWGEPQYF. CDR3 DNA sequence: TGTGCCAGCAGCTTCGACTGGGGCGAGCCGCAGTATTTT. The full variable domain, in which reference TRBV5-4 and TRBJ2-3 provide the parts outside the CDR3, is ETGVTQSPTHLIKTRGQQVTLRCSSQSGHNTVSWYQQALGQGPQFIFQYYREEENGRGNFPPRFSGLQFPNYSSELNVNALELDDSALYLCASSFDWGEPQYFGPGTRLTVL.

V usage is TRBV5-6 and J usage is TRBJ2-1; D is uncertain. Germline CDR1 and CDR2: SGHDT and YYEEEE. The CDR3 is 12 amino acids. The V and J ends lost 4 bases and 6 bases respectively, with 8 bases between them. CDR3 bases: TGTGCCAGCAGCCTGTCTAGCAATGAGCAGTTCTTC. Its translation is CASSLSSNEQFF.

The chain recombines TRBV4-3 with TRBJ1-2; D gene ambiguous. V was clipped by 0 bases and J by 4 bases, with 9 bases between them. Germline-derived CDR1 and CDR2 are LGHNA and YSLEER. CDR3 size: 14 residues. The CDR3 here is CASSQDRVGYGYTF. Here the CDR3 DNA reads TGCGCCAGCAGCCAAGATCGCGTCGGCTATGGCTACACCTTC.

V is TRBV30 and J is TRBJ1-2, with D unclear. CDR1 is GTSNPN, CDR2 SVGIG, per germline (reference sequence). The V gene lost 2 bases and the J gene lost 5 bases, with 9 bases spanning the gap. The CDR3 totals 12 residues. In DNA form, the CDR3 reads TGTGCCTGGAGTCTGACACCGTATGGCTACACCTTC. Amino acids: CAWSLTPYGYTF.

The chain uses TRBV6-6 and TRBJ2-2; tentatively, D is TRBD1 (6 bases). Looked up from germline, CDR1 is MNHNY and CDR2 is SVGAGI (reference sequence). V was cut by 6 bases and J by 8 bases, with 16 bases left in between. The CDR3 has 14 amino acids. Here the CDR3 reads CASSHPHREGELFF. CDR3 nucleotide sequence: TGTGCCAGCAGCCATCCACACAGGGAAGGGGAGCTGTTTTTT.

This rearrangement joins TRBV11-2 to TRBJ1-1, with 10 bases matching TRBD1. V shed 7 bases and J 4 bases; nucleotides not matched to a gene: 6. The CDR3 contains 14 residues. Germline V gene lookup returns CDR1 SGHAT and CDR2 FQNNGV. CDR3 loop: CASIDRDRGTEAFF. DNA of the CDR3: TGTGCCAGCATAGACCGGGACAGGGGCACTGAAGCTTTCTTT. Drawing the rest from reference TRBV11-2 and TRBJ1-1, the complete variable domain is EAGVAQSPRYKIIEKRQSVAFWCNPISGHATLYWYQQILGQGPKLLIQFQNNGVVDDSQLPKDRFSAERLKGVDSTLKIQPAKLEDSAVYLCASIDRDRGTEAFFGQGTRLTVV.

This sequence joins TRBV3-1 (or the pseudogene TRBV3-2) and TRBJ2-5; TRBD1 agrees at 7 bases. In germline, CDR1 is LGHDT, CDR2 YNNKEL (reference sequence). The CDR3 is made up of 17 amino acids. Trimming at V came to 5 bases and at J to 5 bases, leaving 17 bases not matched to a gene. CDR3 loop: CASSKGAAPTVGETQYF. CDR3 coding DNA: TGTGCCAGCAGCAAGGGGGCGGCGCCGACGGTAGGGGAGACCCAGTACTTC.

The chain carries TRBV10-1 and TRBJ1-5, with D perhaps matching TRBD1 (5 bases). Trimming took 0 bases from V and 3 from J, leaving 12 bases between them. Looked up from germline, CDR1 is WNHNN and CDR2 is SYGVQD (reference sequence). This CDR3 has 16 amino acids. CDR3 sequence (DNA): TGCGCCAGCAGTGAGTCGATAGGGGTTTACAATCAGCCCCAGCATTTT. The encoded protein is CASSESIGVYNQPQHF.

The gene calls are TRBV3-1 (or the pseudogene TRBV3-2) and TRBJ2-3; 9 bases are shared with TRBD2. Germline lookup yields CDR1 LGHDT and CDR2 YNNKEL (reference sequence). V gave up 4 bases and J gave up 4 bases; unmatched junction bases: 15. The CDR3 covers 18 residues. Here the CDR3 DNA reads TGTGCCAGCAGCCTCTTACAATTGGCGGGAGGGCCGTCAGATACGCAGTATTTT. Encoded protein: CASSLLQLAGGPSDTQYF.

The V call is TRBV12-5, the J call TRBJ1-1; TRBD1 aligns across 8 bases. Per the germline V gene, CDR1 is LGHNT and CDR2 is FRNRAP. This CDR3 contains 16 residues. The trim removed 4 bases at V and 5 bases at J, leaving 12 bases unmatched. The CDR3 DNA sequence: TGTGCTAGTGGTTCAGGGACAGGCACCGGGGGGACTGAAGCTTTCTTT. Translated, it gives CASGSGTGTGGTEAFF. The whole variable domain, remainder taken from reference TRBV12-5 and TRBJ1-1, is DARVTQTPRHKVTEMGQEVTMRCQPILGHNTVFWYRQTMMQGLELLAYFRNRAPLDDSGMPKDRFSAEMPDATLATLKIQPSEPRDSAVYFCASGSGTGTGGTEAFFGQGTRLTVV.

The gene calls are TRBV7-8 and TRBJ2-4; weak D call: TRBD2 (6 bases). In germline, CDR1 is SGHVS, CDR2 FQNEAQ. The CDR3 totals 17 residues. Trimming took off 3 bases at V and 0 bases at J, with 15 bases between the two ends. The chain's CDR3 is CASSLEAWGLAKNIQYF. In DNA, the CDR3 is TGTGCCAGCAGCTTGGAGGCGTGGGGACTAGCCAAAAACATTCAGTACTTC.

V usage is TRBV6-5 and J usage is TRBJ1-3; D is uncertain. The CDR3 has 16 amino acids. V was shortened by 0 bases and J by 0 bases, with 9 bases between the two germline ends. CDR1 MNHEY and CDR2 SVGAGI come from the germline V gene. The DNA for the CDR3 is TGTGCCAGCAGTTACTCTCGCGCCGTCTCTGGAAACACCATATATTTT. Protein product: CASSYSRAVSGNTIYF.

The CDR3 region has the DNA TGTGCCAGCAGTTTTGCGGCTAGTAAAGATACGCAGTATTTT. This sequence encodes CASSFAASKDTQYF. V gene TRBV28 combines with J gene TRBJ2-3; D is unresolved. This CDR3 has 14 amino acids. From germline, CDR1 is MDHEN and CDR2 SYDVKM. V was cut by 3 bases and J by 5 bases, with 12 bases left in between.

The genes are TRBV7-3 and TRBJ2-3; a possible D gene is TRBD1 (6 bases). Deletions cut 4 bases from V and 1 base from J, with 12 bases between. This CDR3 has 15 residues. Germline CDR1 SGHTA, CDR2 FQGTGA. DNA for the CDR3: TGTGCCAGCAGCTACAACAGGGTCGGCACAGATACGCAGTATTTT. Protein: CASSYNRVGTDTQYF.

The chain links TRBV11-2 to TRBJ1-1, with D unresolved. The CDR3 has 15 residues. The germline V gene encodes CDR1 SGHAT and CDR2 FQNNGV. V shed 6 bases and J shed 0 bases, with 14 bases lying between them. CDR3 loop: CASREKGVLNTEAFF. DNA of the CDR3: TGTGCCAGCAGAGAAAAAGGAGTATTGAACACTGAAGCTTTCTTT.

The chain employs TRBV28 and TRBJ1-2; 10 bases agree with TRBD1. CDR1 is MDHEN and CDR2 is SYDVKM in the germline V gene. There are 14 residues in the CDR3. V was clipped by 4 bases and J by 6 bases; unmatched bases: 5. The CDR3 sequence: CASSSPGQGNGYTF. The CDR3 coding sequence is TGTGCCAGCAGTTCGCCGGGACAGGGGAATGGCTACACCTTC.

This rearrangement joins TRBV2 to TRBJ2-3; TRBD2 matches at 7 bases. CDR1 and CDR2 from the germline V gene are SNHLY and FYNNEI. The length of the CDR3 is 15 residues. The J segment lost 2 bases and the V segment lost 6 bases, leaving 8 bases of the junction unmatched. CDR3 nucleotides: TGTGCCAGCAGCAGAGAGCGGGGACTCACAGATACGCAGTATTTT. Its translation is CASSRERGLTDTQYF. Full variable domain (rest looked up from reference TRBV2 and TRBJ2-3): EPEVTQTPSHQVTQMGQEVILRCVPISNHLYFYWYRQILGQKVEFLVSFYNNEISEKSEIFDDQFSVERPDGSNFTLKIRSTKLEDSAMYFCASSRERGLTDTQYFGPGTRLTVL.

V is TRBV2 and J is TRBJ2-7; TRBD1 aligns across 7 bases. J lost 4 bases, V lost 4 bases, and 7 bases had no gene match. Germline CDR1 reads SNHLY; CDR2 reads FYNNEI. This CDR3 spans 14 amino acids. DNA of the CDR3: TGTGCCAGCAGTGCCGGGACAGAGGTTTACGAGCAGTACGTC. Translated, it gives CASSAGTEVYEQYV.

A single count supports this clone. The chain links TRBV6-5 to TRBJ1-6; 11 positions match TRBD1. The CDR3 has 14 amino acids. V dropped 6 bases and J dropped 10; count of bases not matched to a gene: 5. Germline lookup yields CDR1 MNHEY and CDR2 SVGAGI. CDR3 coding DNA: TGTGCCAGCAGCTCGGACAGGGGGCTCTCACCCCTCCACTTT. This translates into CASSSDRGLSPLHF.

J is TRBJ2-6 and V is TRBV6-4; no firm D call. The V and J ends lost 5 bases and 2 bases respectively, with 7 bases between them. Germline values: CDR1 MRHNA, CDR2 SNTAGT. CDR3 size: 14 residues. CDR3 sequence (DNA): TGTGCCAGCAGTTTGAGTCCTGGGGCCAACGTCCTGACTTTC. Amino acids: CASSLSPGANVLTF.

This chain uses TRBV27 with TRBJ1-5, with D possibly being TRBD1 (5 bases). Trimming stripped 6 bases from V and 3 bases from J, with 12 bases between. The CDR3 extends over 14 amino acids. Germline CDR1 is MNHEY and CDR2 is SMNVEV (reference sequence). The DNA for the CDR3 is TGTGCCAGCAGGTCAGACAGTCTCAATCAGCCCCAGCATTTT. It yields the protein CASRSDSLNQPQHF.

In this sample, this clone turned up a few times. The chain uses TRBV11-2 and TRBJ2-1, with a possible D match to TRBD2 (5 bases). CDR1 is SGHAT, CDR2 FQNNGV, per germline. CDR3 length equals 15 residues. Trimming left V 2 bases short and J 2 bases short, with 10 bases between. Here the CDR3 DNA reads TGTGCCAGCAGCTTACTAGCAGCCGCCTACAATGAGCAGTTCTTC. Residues: CASSLLAAAYNEQFF.